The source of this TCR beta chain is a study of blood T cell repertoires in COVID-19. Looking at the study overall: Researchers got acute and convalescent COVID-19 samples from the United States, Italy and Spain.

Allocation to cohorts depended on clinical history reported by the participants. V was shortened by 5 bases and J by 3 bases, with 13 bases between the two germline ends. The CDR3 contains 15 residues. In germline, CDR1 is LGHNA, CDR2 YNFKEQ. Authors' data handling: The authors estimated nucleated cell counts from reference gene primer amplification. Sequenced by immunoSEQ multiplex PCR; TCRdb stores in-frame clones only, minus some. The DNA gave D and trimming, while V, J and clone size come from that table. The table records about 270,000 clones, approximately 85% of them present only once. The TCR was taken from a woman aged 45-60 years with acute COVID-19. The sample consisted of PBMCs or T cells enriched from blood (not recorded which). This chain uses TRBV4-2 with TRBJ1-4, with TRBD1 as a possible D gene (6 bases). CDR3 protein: CASSFGGRANEKLFF. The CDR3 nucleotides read TGTGCCAGCAGCTTCGGGGGGCGGGCTAATGAAAAACTGTTTTTT.